This TCR beta chain was identified in a study of blood T cell repertoires in COVID-19. Overall study context: The origin of the acute and convalescent COVID-19 samples was the United States, Italy and Spain. Sample material is recorded as cDNA or gDNA derived from T cells, B-cell-depleted T cells, or PBMCs.

The authors' processing: How many nucleated cells were present was estimated from reference gene primer amplification. TCRdb's table, derived via immunoSEQ multiplex PCR, lists solely in-frame clones and lacks some. V and J calls plus clone size are reproduced from that table; the DNA served to infer D and trimming. The table shows a few hundred thousand clones, with roughly 82% occurring only once. Sequencing used peripheral blood. The receptor comes from a woman in her forties or fifties with acute or convalescent COVID-19.

The chain's CDR3 is CASSKTTGAWQYF. DNA for the CDR3: TGTGCCAGCAGTAAAACTACAGGGGCTTGGCAGTACTTC. The chain is built from TRBV6-5 and TRBJ2-7; 7 nucleotides align to TRBD1. Germline values: CDR1 MNHEY, CDR2 SVGAGI. CDR3 size: 13 residues. Trimming took 5 bases from V and 9 from J; bases not matched to a gene: 10.